These T cell receptor beta chains were read from a single sample in a study of shared clonotypes between healthy human individuals. Data came from immunoSEQ multiplex PCR; TCRdb stores just in-frame clones and leaves some out. The sample holds 1.4 million or so clones, approximately 98.5% seen once. Sequencing used naive CD4+ T cells sorted from blood. These receptor sequences come from a man aged 25 to 40 in good health. CDR3s include the opening cysteine and the closing phenylalanine or tryptophan. The order of the fields is clone size, D gene, V gene, CDR3 length, J gene, CDR3 protein, CDR3 DNA. The D gene is left open where the match is weak. Part of the rows lack a size; the others show once, few, many or a class for expanded clones.

clone size: -
D gene: TRBD2
V gene: TRBV6-4
CDR3 length: 15
J gene: TRBJ2-2
CDR3 protein: CASSHTSGNTGELFF
CDR3 DNA: TGTGCCAGCAGTCATACTAGCGGGAACACCGGGGAGCTGTTTTTT

clone size: -
D gene: -
V gene: TRBV27
CDR3 length: 13
J gene: TRBJ2-5
CDR3 protein: CASSLSKGPAQYF
CDR3 DNA: TGTGCCAGCAGTTTATCGAAGGGTCCCGCCCAGTACTTC

clone size: -
D gene: -
V gene: TRBV7-9
CDR3 length: 15
J gene: TRBJ2-1
CDR3 protein: CASSFPLTGINEQFF
CDR3 DNA: TGTGCCAGCAGCTTCCCGCTCACAGGGATCAATGAGCAGTTCTTC

clone size: -
D gene: -
V gene: TRBV28
CDR3 length: 15
J gene: TRBJ2-2
CDR3 protein: CASSLYGVGAGELFF
CDR3 DNA: TGTGCCAGCAGTTTATACGGCGTAGGAGCCGGGGAGCTGTTTTTT

clone size: -
D gene: -
V gene: TRBV7-3
CDR3 length: 13
J gene: TRBJ1-4
CDR3 protein: CASSRRRNEKLFF
CDR3 DNA: TGTGCCAGCAGCCGAAGACGGAATGAAAAACTGTTTTTT

clone size: -
D gene: -
V gene: TRBV19
CDR3 length: 14
J gene: TRBJ1-4
CDR3 protein: CASSNGGFNEKLFF
CDR3 DNA: TGTGCCAGTAGTAACGGGGGATTTAATGAAAAACTGTTTTTT

clone size: -
D gene: -
V gene: TRBV5-4
CDR3 length: 13
J gene: TRBJ1-1
CDR3 protein: CASSQDRTPEAFF
CDR3 DNA: TGTGCCAGCAGTCAGGACAGAACCCCCGAAGCTTTCTTT

clone size: -
D gene: TRBD2
V gene: TRBV9
CDR3 length: 18
J gene: TRBJ2-1
CDR3 protein: CASSVDGRVPTRDNEQFF
CDR3 DNA: TGTGCCAGCAGCGTAGACGGGAGGGTTCCCACCCGGGACAATGAGCAGTTCTTC

clone size: -
D gene: -
V gene: TRBV30
CDR3 length: 14
J gene: TRBJ1-5
CDR3 protein: CAWSVRGDGQPQHF
CDR3 DNA: TGTGCCTGGAGTGTACGGGGTGACGGTCAGCCCCAGCATTTT

clone size: -
D gene: -
V gene: TRBV2
CDR3 length: 13
J gene: TRBJ2-2
CDR3 protein: CASSVQNTGELFF
CDR3 DNA: TGTGCCAGCAGTGTTCAGAACACCGGGGAGCTGTTTTTT

clone size: -
D gene: -
V gene: TRBV25-1
CDR3 length: 15
J gene: TRBJ1-5
CDR3 protein: CASSGTGTPNQPQHF
CDR3 DNA: TGTGCCAGCAGTGGCACCGGGACACCGAATCAGCCCCAGCATTTT

clone size: once
D gene: TRBD1
V gene: TRBV13
CDR3 length: 15
J gene: TRBJ2-7
CDR3 protein: CASSLRGSLVYEQYF
CDR3 DNA: TGTGCCAGCAGCCTCAGGGGGAGTCTGGTCTACGAGCAGTACTTC

clone size: once
D gene: -
V gene: TRBV28
CDR3 length: 16
J gene: TRBJ2-1
CDR3 protein: CASSPAGWVSYNEQFF
CDR3 DNA: TGTGCCAGCAGCCCGGCGGGCTGGGTCTCGTACAATGAGCAGTTCTTC

clone size: -
D gene: -
V gene: TRBV5-4
CDR3 length: 16
J gene: TRBJ2-5
CDR3 protein: CASSLKTAWYQETQYF
CDR3 DNA: TGTGCCAGCAGCTTAAAAACGGCTTGGTACCAAGAGACCCAGTACTTC

clone size: -
D gene: TRBD2
V gene: TRBV18
CDR3 length: 20
J gene: TRBJ2-1
CDR3 protein: CASSPITGLAGGLTNNEQFF
CDR3 DNA: TGTGCCAGCTCACCAATTACCGGACTAGCGGGAGGCCTAACGAACAATGAGCAGTTCTTC

clone size: -
D gene: -
V gene: TRBV18
CDR3 length: 14
J gene: TRBJ2-5
CDR3 protein: CASSPPGSQETQYF
CDR3 DNA: TGTGCCAGCTCACCACCGGGCTCCCAAGAGACCCAGTACTTC

clone size: -
D gene: -
V gene: TRBV7-9
CDR3 length: 13
J gene: TRBJ1-2
CDR3 protein: CASSLDYGFSYTF
CDR3 DNA: TGTGCCAGCAGCTTAGACTACGGGTTCAGCTACACCTTC

clone size: -
D gene: -
V gene: TRBV27
CDR3 length: 14
J gene: TRBJ1-4
CDR3 protein: CASSPRTVNEKLFF
CDR3 DNA: TGTGCCAGCAGTCCCAGGACAGTTAATGAAAAACTGTTTTTT

clone size: -
D gene: TRBD1
V gene: TRBV19
CDR3 length: 13
J gene: TRBJ1-2
CDR3 protein: CASSVDREGGYTF
CDR3 DNA: TGTGCCAGTAGTGTTGACAGGGAAGGCGGCTACACCTTC

clone size: -
D gene: -
V gene: TRBV18
CDR3 length: 16
J gene: TRBJ1-5
CDR3 protein: CASSPVYDRMSQPQHF
CDR3 DNA: TGTGCCAGCTCACCCGTATACGACAGGATGAGTCAGCCCCAGCATTTT

clone size: once
D gene: TRBD2
V gene: TRBV7-2
CDR3 length: 14
J gene: TRBJ2-3
CDR3 protein: CASLRDYRTDTQYF
CDR3 DNA: TGTGCCAGCCTTCGGGACTACCGAACAGATACGCAGTATTTT

clone size: -
D gene: -
V gene: TRBV7-9
CDR3 length: 14
J gene: TRBJ1-1
CDR3 protein: CASSLGRARTEAFF
CDR3 DNA: TGTGCCAGCAGCTTAGGTAGGGCGAGGACTGAAGCTTTCTTT

clone size: -
D gene: TRBD2
V gene: TRBV11-2
CDR3 length: 17
J gene: TRBJ2-1
CDR3 protein: CASSPTGGLAGWDEQFF
CDR3 DNA: TGTGCCAGCAGCCCCACGGGGGGACTAGCCGGTTGGGATGAGCAGTTCTTC

clone size: once
D gene: -
V gene: TRBV19
CDR3 length: 11
J gene: TRBJ1-2
CDR3 protein: CASRQTYGYTF
CDR3 DNA: TGTGCCAGTAGGCAGACCTATGGCTACACCTTC

clone size: -
D gene: TRBD2
V gene: TRBV5-5
CDR3 length: 14
J gene: TRBJ2-5
CDR3 protein: CASSRGGTEETQYF
CDR3 DNA: TGTGCCAGCAGCCGCGGGGGGACGGAAGAGACCCAGTACTTC

clone size: -
D gene: TRBD2
V gene: TRBV28
CDR3 length: 16
J gene: TRBJ2-5
CDR3 protein: CASSSIRGGIQETQYF
CDR3 DNA: TGTGCCAGCAGTTCTATACGGGGGGGGATACAAGAGACCCAGTACTTC

clone size: -
D gene: TRBD2
V gene: TRBV10-1
CDR3 length: 16
J gene: TRBJ2-1
CDR3 protein: CASSEEGLAGVSGQFF
CDR3 DNA: TGCGCCAGCAGTGAGGAGGGGCTAGCGGGAGTATCCGGGCAGTTCTTC

clone size: -
D gene: -
V gene: TRBV28
CDR3 length: 14
J gene: TRBJ1-1
CDR3 protein: CASSFGGPDTEAFF
CDR3 DNA: TGTGCCAGCAGTTTCGGTGGGCCCGACACTGAAGCTTTCTTT

clone size: -
D gene: -
V gene: TRBV20-1
CDR3 length: 11
J gene: TRBJ2-6
CDR3 protein: CSAQGPNVLTF
CDR3 DNA: TGCAGTGCGCAGGGTCCCAACGTCCTGACTTTC

clone size: -
D gene: -
V gene: TRBV19
CDR3 length: 18
J gene: TRBJ1-4
CDR3 protein: CASSIFRGTETANEKLFF
CDR3 DNA: TGTGCCAGTAGTATATTTAGGGGGACCGAAACAGCAAATGAAAAACTGTTTTTT

clone size: -
D gene: -
V gene: TRBV7-2
CDR3 length: 14
J gene: TRBJ2-2
CDR3 protein: CASSSGLDTGELFF
CDR3 DNA: TGTGCCAGCAGCTCCGGACTCGATACCGGGGAGCTGTTTTTT

clone size: -
D gene: TRBD2
V gene: TRBV12-5
CDR3 length: 16
J gene: TRBJ2-1
CDR3 protein: CASGLVSSGRSHEQFF
CDR3 DNA: TGTGCTAGTGGTTTGGTAAGCAGCGGGAGGTCCCATGAGCAGTTCTTC

clone size: -
D gene: -
V gene: TRBV11-2
CDR3 length: 14
J gene: TRBJ2-7
CDR3 protein: CASTPGLLSYEQYF
CDR3 DNA: TGTGCCAGCACCCCGGGACTTTTATCTTACGAGCAGTACTTC

clone size: once
D gene: TRBD2
V gene: TRBV7-9
CDR3 length: 19
J gene: TRBJ2-3
CDR3 protein: CASSPRSNGLAGAPDTQYF
CDR3 DNA: TGTGCCAGCAGCCCGAGGTCGAATGGACTAGCGGGAGCCCCAGATACGCAGTATTTT

clone size: -
D gene: -
V gene: TRBV5-4
CDR3 length: 13
J gene: TRBJ1-5
CDR3 protein: CASSLGSNQPQHF
CDR3 DNA: TGTGCCAGCAGCTTGGGCTCTAATCAGCCCCAGCATTTT

clone size: -
D gene: TRBD1
V gene: TRBV25-1
CDR3 length: 13
J gene: TRBJ1-2
CDR3 protein: CASSAGQGDGYTF
CDR3 DNA: TGTGCCAGCAGCGCCGGACAGGGAGATGGCTACACCTTC

clone size: -
D gene: -
V gene: TRBV7-2
CDR3 length: 15
J gene: TRBJ2-3
CDR3 protein: CASSSQTLATDTQYF
CDR3 DNA: TGTGCCAGCAGCTCTCAGACTTTGGCTACAGATACGCAGTATTTT

clone size: -
D gene: -
V gene: TRBV7-3
CDR3 length: 16
J gene: TRBJ2-2
CDR3 protein: CASSLIAPANTGELFF
CDR3 DNA: TGTGCCAGCAGCTTAATCGCGCCAGCGAACACCGGGGAGCTGTTTTTT

clone size: -
D gene: -
V gene: TRBV9
CDR3 length: 14
J gene: TRBJ1-3
CDR3 protein: CASSVASAENTIYF
CDR3 DNA: TGTGCCAGCAGCGTAGCTTCCGCTGAAAACACCATATATTTT

clone size: -
D gene: -
V gene: TRBV7-2
CDR3 length: 14
J gene: TRBJ2-7
CDR3 protein: CASSSIKGFYEQYF
CDR3 DNA: TGTGCCAGCAGCTCCATTAAGGGATTCTACGAGCAGTACTTC

clone size: once
D gene: TRBD1
V gene: TRBV5-1
CDR3 length: 16
J gene: TRBJ2-7
CDR3 protein: CASSAMTGLGSYEQYF
CDR3 DNA: TGCGCCAGCAGCGCGATGACAGGGCTAGGAAGCTACGAGCAGTACTTC

clone size: -
D gene: -
V gene: TRBV19
CDR3 length: 12
J gene: TRBJ1-1
CDR3 protein: CASRRGNTEAFF
CDR3 DNA: TGTGCCAGCCGACGGGGGAACACTGAAGCTTTCTTT

clone size: -
D gene: TRBD1
V gene: TRBV2
CDR3 length: 13
J gene: TRBJ1-2
CDR3 protein: CASSEDRTYGYTF
CDR3 DNA: TGTGCCAGCAGTGAGGACAGGACTTATGGCTACACCTTC

clone size: once
D gene: -
V gene: TRBV7-2
CDR3 length: 14
J gene: TRBJ2-4
CDR3 protein: CASSLARSPGIQYF
CDR3 DNA: TGTGCCAGCAGCTTAGCGCGAAGTCCGGGCATTCAGTACTTC

clone size: -
D gene: -
V gene: TRBV5-4
CDR3 length: 13
J gene: TRBJ2-5
CDR3 protein: CASSLVLGETQYF
CDR3 DNA: TGTGCCAGCAGCTTGGTTCTGGGAGAGACCCAGTACTTC

clone size: -
D gene: -
V gene: TRBV5-1
CDR3 length: 14
J gene: TRBJ2-5
CDR3 protein: CASSLMTAQETQYF
CDR3 DNA: TGCGCCAGCAGCTTGATGACAGCTCAAGAGACCCAGTACTTC

clone size: -
D gene: -
V gene: TRBV15
CDR3 length: 15
J gene: TRBJ1-3
CDR3 protein: CATSRLGSSGNTIYF
CDR3 DNA: TGTGCCACCAGCAGACTCGGTAGCTCTGGAAACACCATATATTTT

clone size: -
D gene: -
V gene: TRBV12-5
CDR3 length: 16
J gene: TRBJ2-3
CDR3 protein: CASGLGFRQTTDTQYF
CDR3 DNA: TGTGCTAGTGGTTTGGGGTTTCGGCAGACAACAGATACGCAGTATTTT

clone size: -
D gene: TRBD2
V gene: TRBV11-3
CDR3 length: 16
J gene: TRBJ2-3
CDR3 protein: CASSRGLDQRTDTQYF
CDR3 DNA: TGTGCCAGCAGCCGTGGACTAGACCAACGCACAGATACGCAGTATTTT

clone size: -
D gene: -
V gene: TRBV18
CDR3 length: 15
J gene: TRBJ1-3
CDR3 protein: CASSPLGNSGNTIYF
CDR3 DNA: TGTGCCAGCTCACCATTGGGAAACTCTGGAAACACCATATATTTT

clone size: -
D gene: -
V gene: TRBV27
CDR3 length: 15
J gene: TRBJ1-5
CDR3 protein: CASSRERDSNQPQHF
CDR3 DNA: TGTGCCAGCAGTCGGGAGAGGGATAGCAATCAGCCCCAGCATTTT

clone size: once
D gene: -
V gene: TRBV9
CDR3 length: 16
J gene: TRBJ1-3
CDR3 protein: CASSAQAGTSGNTIYF
CDR3 DNA: TGTGCCAGCAGCGCCCAGGCAGGGACTTCTGGAAACACCATATATTTT

clone size: -
D gene: -
V gene: TRBV14
CDR3 length: 16
J gene: TRBJ2-7
CDR3 protein: CASSQERAPWRNEQYF
CDR3 DNA: TGTGCCAGCAGCCAAGAACGAGCGCCCTGGCGTAACGAGCAGTACTTC

clone size: -
D gene: -
V gene: TRBV5-4
CDR3 length: 13
J gene: TRBJ1-1
CDR3 protein: CATTDGRNTEAFF
CDR3 DNA: TGTGCCACCACCGATGGGCGTAACACTGAAGCTTTCTTT

clone size: -
D gene: TRBD2
V gene: TRBV7-8
CDR3 length: 18
J gene: TRBJ2-2
CDR3 protein: CASSSRTSGRVNTGELFF
CDR3 DNA: TGTGCCAGCAGTTCAAGGACTAGCGGGAGGGTAAACACCGGGGAGCTGTTTTTT

clone size: -
D gene: TRBD1
V gene: TRBV4-3
CDR3 length: 20
J gene: TRBJ2-5
CDR3 protein: CASSQDPYPTGDLRQETQYF
CDR3 DNA: TGCGCCAGCAGCCAAGATCCGTACCCGACAGGGGACCTTAGGCAAGAGACCCAGTACTTC

clone size: -
D gene: -
V gene: TRBV18
CDR3 length: 18
J gene: TRBJ2-2
CDR3 protein: CASSRTVTQGPNTGELFF
CDR3 DNA: TGTGCCAGCTCACGAACCGTGACCCAGGGTCCCAATACCGGGGAGCTGTTTTTT

clone size: -
D gene: TRBD2
V gene: TRBV11-2
CDR3 length: 14
J gene: TRBJ2-3
CDR3 protein: CASGTSGSTDTQYF
CDR3 DNA: TGTGCCAGTGGGACTAGCGGTAGCACAGATACGCAGTATTTT

clone size: -
D gene: -
V gene: TRBV4-1
CDR3 length: 17
J gene: TRBJ1-1
CDR3 protein: CASSQDPQRVGNTEAFF
CDR3 DNA: TGCGCCAGCAGCCAAGATCCCCAGAGGGTGGGGAACACTGAAGCTTTCTTT